This T cell receptor beta chain was sequenced for a study of Epstein–Barr virus B cells in breast cancer (dated by TCRdb to the early 2020s). Context from the whole study: Control T cells were grown by the rapid expansion method using irradiated PBMC feeders, soluble OKT3 and IL-2 150 to 250 U/ml, and were harvested roughly 10-13 days after stimulation. A single-patient case report examined whether EBV+ B cells infiltrating the tumor shape the T-cell receptor repertoire in triple-negative breast cancer.

Only a few counts were recorded for this clonotype. What this receptor recognizes is not known. Base-call qualities are not available, and no considerably larger clone is one nucleotide away. Paper-wide results and their limitations: Since all data came from a single patient, described as a first proof of concept, generalization is limited.

V loses 8 bases, J loses 5 bases, and the germline ends lie 7 bases apart. The CDR3 spans 11 residues, from the cysteine through the phenylalanine. Only CDR3 DNA remains: 33 bases, in frame from the first base. CDR1 and CDR2, per the germline V gene, are SNHLY and FYNNEI. Using RNeasy Micro or Mini kits with on-column DNase digestion, RNA was isolated from around 9.6e4 to 9.9e5 cultured T cells and then assessed on an Agilent 2100 Bioanalyzer. Library creation used 5' RACE. TCR libraries were built from RNA with the SMARTer Human TCR a/b Profiling Kit, capturing full V(D)J regions of both alpha and beta chains. Amplified libraries were purified with AMPure XP beads and validated on an Agilent 2100 Bioanalyzer with the DNA 1000 Kit. Sequencing was done on an Illumina MiSeq using the 600-cycle v3 reagent kit, which produced 2 x 300 bp paired-end reads. The paper's processing steps were these. MiXCR and VDJTools were used to process the reads, with non-productive clonotypes filtered out and clonotypes collapsed by CDR3 amino acid sequence prior to recalculating frequencies. CDR3 sequences were matched against the McPAS-TCR database allowing a Levenshtein distance of 1, and UpSet plots were made in R with UpSetR. TCRdb reworked the public reads: Q25 trimming with fastp, MiXCR clone assembly, productive beta chains retained. Every distinct CDR3 protein forms one entry, paired with its most common genes and DNA. The V and J calls were determined by TCRdb, not by the authors. In all, the sample holds 550 to 850 distinct CDR3 sequences, and around 42% of those were seen once. 96% of the sample is held by the ten biggest clonotypes.

Sequencing input: tumor-infiltrating lymphocytes expanded in culture. This sequence originates from a woman in her thirties or forties with triple-negative breast cancer. The rearranged chain carries TRBV2 and TRBJ2-1; no D gene is confidently identified. In nucleotide form, the sequence is TGTGCCAGCGTCCGCGACAATGAGCAGTTCTTC. This gives the protein CASVRDNEQFF. Supplemented by the reference TRBV2 and TRBJ2-1 proteins around the CDR3, the complete variable domain is EPEVTQTPSHQVTQMGQEVILRCVPISNHLYFYWYRQILGQKVEFLVSFYNNEISEKSEIFDDQFSVERPDGSNFTLKIRSTKLEDSAMYFCASVRDNEQFFGPGTRLTVL.